This TCR beta chain was recovered during a study of OX40 agonist ivuxolimab in advanced cancers. Findings and limits, study-wide: Antigen specificity remained undetermined for the expanded peripheral T cells.

Assay used: immunoSEQ multiplex PCR; TCRdb lists only in-frame clones, some missing. The repertoire holds around 25,000 clones, with around 84% as singletons. The CDR3 is made up of 18 amino acids. J gave up 0 bases and V 5 bases, and 12 bases lay outside the gene matches. Germline CDR1 and CDR2: SEHNR and FQNEAQ (reference sequence). Concerning this clone itself: Its specificity is unknown.

The V gene is TRBV7-9, the J gene TRBJ2-1, with 8 bases lining up with TRBD2. The specimen comprised CD4+ or CD8+ T cells sorted from blood, sampled in a trial of the OX40 agonist ivuxolimab. The TCR was taken from an adult with an advanced solid tumor such as melanoma, head and neck, liver or kidney cancer. This CDR3 reads CASSARGAGVISYNEQFF. The CDR3 bases are TGTGCCAGCAGCGCACGGGGAGCGGGAGTGATCTCCTACAATGAGCAGTTCTTC.